The TCR beta chain described here comes from a study of T cells in localized non-small cell lung cancer (dated by TCRdb to 2020 to 2021). Regarding the research as a whole: Comparing tumors with uninvolved tumor-adjacent lungs, the study looked at the T cell repertoires of 200 to 250 patients with early-stage NSCLC. All 250 or so NSCLC patients in the cohort were treatment-naive and had localized lung tumors that were resected. A mean age of approximately 70 years was recorded for the NSCLC patients, of whom 129 were male and around 100 were female. The paper's findings and limits, for the study overall: Because of the exploratory design, TCR variables were selected using unadjusted p-values without false-discovery rate correction. Of the top 100 tumor clones, a median of approximately 60 were detected in paired uninvolved adjacent lung; approximately 30 were also among that lung's top 100. Multi-region tumor sequencing was not performed, so intratumor heterogeneity could not be excluded. Uninvolved tumor-adjacent lung showed the highest T cell clonality, higher than tumor, which suggests more focused antigenic responses in the uninvolved tumor-adjacent lung. Longer overall survival was associated with higher T cell density in blood, whereas shorter survival was associated with higher clonality in adjacent lung.

Compared with the rest of its sample, this clone is medium-sized (0.01 to 0.1%). The antigen it recognizes is unknown. Base quality data are lacking; no much larger clone is found one base away. At diagnosis, tumor, uninvolved tumor-adjacent lung and peripheral blood were collected and then preserved as a mix of FFPE and fresh-frozen material. Blood samples were analyzed as peripheral blood mononuclear cells for TCR repertoire profiling. CDR1 and CDR2 were assigned from the germline V gene (reference sequence) as LNHNV and YYDKDF. V is clipped by 0 bases and J by 0 bases, and the sequence between their germline boundaries is 6 bases long. From its cysteine to its phenylalanine, the CDR3 spans 15 amino acids. Of the read, only the CDR3 DNA is kept; its 45 bases are in frame from base 1. The immunoSEQ Assay was used to sequence TCR beta CDR3 regions from DNA. The authors' analysis ran thus. To compute T cell density, TCR beta template counts were normalized to usable DNA, which was estimated by amplifying housekeeping genes. The preseqR package was used to estimate richness by extrapolating to 400,000 templates for PBMC samples and to 120,000 templates for tissue samples. Clonality was defined by subtracting Pielou's evenness from one. Differential abundance testing on productive amino-acid clonotypes, with a minimum total count of 5 and an alpha of 0.1, was used to identify tissue-enriched TCRs. The Jaccard Index and the Morisita Overlap Index were used to measure repertoire overlap between compartments. GLIPH clustered TCR beta CDR3s with public tetramer-defined viral CDR3s; viral motifs required at least three viral sequences plus V-gene enrichment. TCRdb limited this immuneACCESS table to in-frame rearrangements with V and J called. A share of clones is missing; checked studies link under half to unresolved V genes, and the rest is unexplained. V, J and clone size are taken as reported in that table, and D and trimming were inferred from the DNA itself. The table for this sample lists 20,000 to 30,000 clones; roughly 80% of them were counted only once. The ten largest clones add up to 8.5% to 10% of the sample.

Here the sequenced sample was peripheral blood, taken before any cancer treatment. The sequence is built from TRBV15 and TRBJ1-5, with no D gene named confidently. This clonotype was sampled from a man aged 35-69 years with stage III squamous cell lung carcinoma. The CDR3 region: CATSREDGSNQPQHF. The DNA is as follows: TGTGCCACCAGCAGAGAGGACGGTAGCAATCAGCCCCAGCATTTT.